Below, one T cell receptor (beta chain) is given with its context. What it recognizes is unknown. The protocol was immunoSEQ multiplex PCR, while the TCRdb copy is restricted to in-frame clones and leaves out a portion. This repertoire shows approximately 6,500 clones, 82% found once; its top ten account for approximately 0.8%. The CDR3 covers 13 residues. V was trimmed by 3 bases and J by 2 bases, leaving 7 bases between them. From germline, CDR1 is ENHRY and CDR2 SYGVKD. These data are taken from a study of follicular helper T cells after annual influenza vaccination. Background on the study: Sampling occurred days 0, 7 and 28 after each influenza vaccination. Study results and limitations: Rare clonotypes were missed; only roughly 9.5-23% of cells gave TCRB. Day 7 ICOS+CD38+ clones later appeared mostly in ICOS-CD38- cTfh.

Time point meaning: 2015-2016 season, pre-vaccination. Subjects lived in the community and lacked influenza vaccine within the prior 6 months. The genes are TRBV10-3 and TRBJ1-2, with TRBD1 as a possible D gene (6 bases). Sequences were derived from CXCR5- memory CD4+ T cells sorted from blood, sampled on the day of influenza vaccination. This sequence was found in an adult who received the influenza vaccine. The CDR3 nucleotides read TGTGCCATCAGTGACAGGGGAAACTATGGCTACACCTTC. Translation gives CAISDRGNYGYTF.